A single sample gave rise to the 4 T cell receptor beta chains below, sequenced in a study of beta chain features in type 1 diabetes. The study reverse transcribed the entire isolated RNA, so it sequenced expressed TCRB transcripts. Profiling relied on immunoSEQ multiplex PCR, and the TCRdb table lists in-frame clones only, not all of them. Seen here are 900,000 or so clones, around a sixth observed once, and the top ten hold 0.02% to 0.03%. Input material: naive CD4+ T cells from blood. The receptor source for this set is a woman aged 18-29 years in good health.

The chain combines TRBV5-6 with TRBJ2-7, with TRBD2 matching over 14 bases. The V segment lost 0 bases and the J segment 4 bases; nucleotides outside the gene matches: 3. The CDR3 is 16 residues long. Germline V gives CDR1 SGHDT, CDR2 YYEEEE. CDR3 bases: TGTGCCAGCAGCTTGGGGGGACTAGCGGGAGAGTACGAGCAGTACTTC. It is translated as CASSLGGLAGEYEQYF.

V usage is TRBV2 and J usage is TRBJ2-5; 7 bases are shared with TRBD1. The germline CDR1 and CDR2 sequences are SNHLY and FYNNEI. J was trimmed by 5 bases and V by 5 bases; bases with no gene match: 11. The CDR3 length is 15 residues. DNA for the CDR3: TGTGCCAGCAGTCCACAGGGGCCCCTCGGGGAGACCCAGTACTTC. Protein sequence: CASSPQGPLGETQYF. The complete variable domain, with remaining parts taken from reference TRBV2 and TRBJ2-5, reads EPEVTQTPSHQVTQMGQEVILRCVPISNHLYFYWYRQILGQKVEFLVSFYNNEISEKSEIFDDQFSVERPDGSNFTLKIRSTKLEDSAMYFCASSPQGPLGETQYFGPGTRLLVL.

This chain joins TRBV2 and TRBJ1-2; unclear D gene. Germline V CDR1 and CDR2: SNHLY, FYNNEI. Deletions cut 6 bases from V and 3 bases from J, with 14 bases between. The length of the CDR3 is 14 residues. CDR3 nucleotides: TGTGCCAGCAGCACATCGACTGCCGACTATGGCTACACCTTC. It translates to CASSTSTADYGYTF.

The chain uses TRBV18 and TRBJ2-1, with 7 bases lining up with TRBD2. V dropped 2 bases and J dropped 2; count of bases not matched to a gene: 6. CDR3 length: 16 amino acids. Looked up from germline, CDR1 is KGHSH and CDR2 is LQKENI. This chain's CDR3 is CASSPKREITYNEQFF. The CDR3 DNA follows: TGTGCCAGCTCACCAAAGCGGGAAATAACCTACAATGAGCAGTTCTTC.